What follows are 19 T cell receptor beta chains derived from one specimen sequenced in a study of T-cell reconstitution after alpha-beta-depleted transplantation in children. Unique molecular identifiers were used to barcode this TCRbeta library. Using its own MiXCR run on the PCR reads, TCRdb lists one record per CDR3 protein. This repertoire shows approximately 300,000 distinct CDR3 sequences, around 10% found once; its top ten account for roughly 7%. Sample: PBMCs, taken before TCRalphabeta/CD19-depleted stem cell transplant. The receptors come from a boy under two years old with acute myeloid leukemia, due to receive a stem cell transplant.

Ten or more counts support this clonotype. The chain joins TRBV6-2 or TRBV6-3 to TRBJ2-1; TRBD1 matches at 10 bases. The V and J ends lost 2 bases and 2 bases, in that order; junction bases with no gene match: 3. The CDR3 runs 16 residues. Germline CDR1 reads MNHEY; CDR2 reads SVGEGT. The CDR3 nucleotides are TGTGCCAGCAGTTACCGGGACAGGGGCCCCTACAATGAGCAGTTCTTC. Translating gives CASSYRDRGPYNEQFF.

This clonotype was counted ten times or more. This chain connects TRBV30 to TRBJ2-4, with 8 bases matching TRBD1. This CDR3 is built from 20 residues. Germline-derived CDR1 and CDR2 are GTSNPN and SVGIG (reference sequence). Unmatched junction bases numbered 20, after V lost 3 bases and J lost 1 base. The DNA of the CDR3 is TGTGCCTGGAGCCTCCTCCGTTGGACAGGGCCGGAGGGGGCCAAAAACATTCAGTACTTC. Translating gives CAWSLLRWTGPEGAKNIQYF.

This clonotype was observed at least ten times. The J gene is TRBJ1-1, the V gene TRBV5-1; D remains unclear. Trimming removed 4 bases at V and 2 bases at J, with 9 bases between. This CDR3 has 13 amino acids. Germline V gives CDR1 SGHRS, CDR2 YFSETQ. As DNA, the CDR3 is TGCGCCAGCAGCCAAGGAGCAAACACTGAAGCTTTCTTT. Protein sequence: CASSQGANTEAFF.

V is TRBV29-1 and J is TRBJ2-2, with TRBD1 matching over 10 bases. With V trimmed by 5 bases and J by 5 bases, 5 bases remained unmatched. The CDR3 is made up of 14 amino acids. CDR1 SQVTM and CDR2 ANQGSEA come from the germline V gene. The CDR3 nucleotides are TGCAGCGTTCGACAGGGGGCGCGGACCGGGGAGCTGTTTTTT. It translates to CSVRQGARTGELFF.

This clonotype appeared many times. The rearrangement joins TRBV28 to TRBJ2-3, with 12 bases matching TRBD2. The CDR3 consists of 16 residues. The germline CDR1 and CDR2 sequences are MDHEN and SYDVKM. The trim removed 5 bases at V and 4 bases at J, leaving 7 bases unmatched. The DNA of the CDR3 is TGTGCCAGCAGTCTCTGGGCTAGCGGGGGGGCAGATACGCAGTATTTT. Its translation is CASSLWASGGADTQYF.

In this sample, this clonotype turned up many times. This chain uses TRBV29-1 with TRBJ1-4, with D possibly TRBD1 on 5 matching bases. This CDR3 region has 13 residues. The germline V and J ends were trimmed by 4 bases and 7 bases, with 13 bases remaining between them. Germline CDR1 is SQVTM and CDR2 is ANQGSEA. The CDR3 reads CSVANRQFEKLFF. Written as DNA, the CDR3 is TGCAGCGTTGCGAATAGACAGTTTGAAAAACTGTTTTTT.

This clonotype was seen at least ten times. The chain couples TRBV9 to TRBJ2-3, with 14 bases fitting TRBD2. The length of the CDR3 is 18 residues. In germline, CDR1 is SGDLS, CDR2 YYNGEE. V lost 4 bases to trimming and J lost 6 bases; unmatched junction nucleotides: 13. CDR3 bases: TGTGCCAGCAGCCCGCAGTTCAGACTAGCGGGGGGGCCGGATACGCAGTATTTT. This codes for CASSPQFRLAGGPDTQYF.

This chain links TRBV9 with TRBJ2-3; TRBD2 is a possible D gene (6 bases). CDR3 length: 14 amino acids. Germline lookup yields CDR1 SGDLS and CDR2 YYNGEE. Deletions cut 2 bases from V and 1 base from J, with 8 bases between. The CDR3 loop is CASSVGGRTDTQYF. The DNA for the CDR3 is TGTGCCAGCAGCGTCGGGGGACGCACAGATACGCAGTATTTT. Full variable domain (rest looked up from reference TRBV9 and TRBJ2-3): DSGVTQTPKHLITATGQRVTLRCSPRSGDLSVYWYQQSLDQGLQFLIQYYNGEERAKGNILERFSAQQFPDLHSELNLSSLELGDSALYFCASSVGGRTDTQYFGPGTRLTVL.

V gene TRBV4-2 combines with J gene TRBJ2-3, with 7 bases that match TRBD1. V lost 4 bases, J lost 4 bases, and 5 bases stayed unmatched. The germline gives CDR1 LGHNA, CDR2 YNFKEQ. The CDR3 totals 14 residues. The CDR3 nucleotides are TGTGCCAGCAGCCTCGGGACAGCGGCAGATACGCAGTATTTT. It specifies CASSLGTAADTQYF.

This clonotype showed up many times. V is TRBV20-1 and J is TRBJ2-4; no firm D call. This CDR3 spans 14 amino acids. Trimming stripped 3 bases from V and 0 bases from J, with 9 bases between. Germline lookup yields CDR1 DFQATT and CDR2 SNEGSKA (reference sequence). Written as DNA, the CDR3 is TGCAGTGCTAGGACTCCCTTAGCCAAAAACATTCAGTACTTC. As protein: CSARTPLAKNIQYF.

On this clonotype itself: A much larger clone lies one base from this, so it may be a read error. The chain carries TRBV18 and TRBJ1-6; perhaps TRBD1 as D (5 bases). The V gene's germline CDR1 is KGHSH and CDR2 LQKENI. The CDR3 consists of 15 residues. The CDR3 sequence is CANSPRGALNSPLHF. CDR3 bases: TGTGCCAACTCACCTCGAGGGGCATTAAATTCACCCCTCCACTTT.

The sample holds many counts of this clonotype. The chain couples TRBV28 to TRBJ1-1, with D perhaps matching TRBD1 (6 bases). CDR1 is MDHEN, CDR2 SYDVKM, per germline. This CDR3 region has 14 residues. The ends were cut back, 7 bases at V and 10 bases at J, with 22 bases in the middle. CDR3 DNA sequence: TGTGCCAGCACCTCCCTCTTGGGGGGGCTGAGAGCTTTCTTT. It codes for CASTSLLGGLRAFF. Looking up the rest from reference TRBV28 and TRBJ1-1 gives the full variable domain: DVKVTQSSRYLVKRTGEKVFLECVQDMDHENMFWYRQDPGLGLRLIYFSYDVKMKEKGDIPEGYSVSREKKERFSLILESASTNQTSMYLCASTSLLGGLRAFFGQGTRLTVV.

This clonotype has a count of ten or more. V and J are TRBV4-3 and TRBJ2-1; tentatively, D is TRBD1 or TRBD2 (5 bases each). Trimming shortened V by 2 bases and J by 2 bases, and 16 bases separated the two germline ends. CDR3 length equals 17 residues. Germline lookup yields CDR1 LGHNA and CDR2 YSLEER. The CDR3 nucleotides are TGCGCCAGCAGCCAATGGGGGACCCTAATGACCTACAATGAGCAGTTCTTC. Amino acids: CASSQWGTLMTYNEQFF.

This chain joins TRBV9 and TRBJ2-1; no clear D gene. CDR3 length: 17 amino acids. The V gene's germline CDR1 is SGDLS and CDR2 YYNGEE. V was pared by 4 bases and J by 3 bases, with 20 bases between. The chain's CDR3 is CASSPGPAAANYNEQFF. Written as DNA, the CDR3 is TGTGCCAGCAGCCCCGGACCGGCGGCCGCCAACTACAATGAGCAGTTCTTC.

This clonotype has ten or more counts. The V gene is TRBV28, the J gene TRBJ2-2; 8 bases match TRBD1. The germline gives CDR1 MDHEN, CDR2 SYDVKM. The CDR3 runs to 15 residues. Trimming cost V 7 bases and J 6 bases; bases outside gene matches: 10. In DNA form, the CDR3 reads TGTGCCAGCACCATTGACGGACAGGGTGCCGGGGAGCTGTTTTTT. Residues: CASTIDGQGAGELFF.

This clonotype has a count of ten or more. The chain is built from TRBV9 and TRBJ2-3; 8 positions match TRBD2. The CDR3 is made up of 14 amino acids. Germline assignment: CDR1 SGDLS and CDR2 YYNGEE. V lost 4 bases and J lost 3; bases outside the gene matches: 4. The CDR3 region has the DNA TGTGCCAGCAGCAGCGGGAGTGGAACAGATACGCAGTATTTT. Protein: CASSSGSGTDTQYF.

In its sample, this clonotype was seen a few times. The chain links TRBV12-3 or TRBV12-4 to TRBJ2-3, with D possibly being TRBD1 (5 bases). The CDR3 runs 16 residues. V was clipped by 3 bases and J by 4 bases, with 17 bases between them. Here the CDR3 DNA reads TGTGCCAGCAGTTTGGGCAGGGTCTCTGAGGCAGATACGCAGTATTTT. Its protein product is CASSLGRVSEADTQYF.

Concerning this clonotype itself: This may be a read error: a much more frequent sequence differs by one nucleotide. The CDR3 sequence: CSVGTGCTGELFF. The CDR3 nucleotides read TGCAGCGTTGGGACAGGGTGCACCGGGGAGCTGTTTTTT. V usage is TRBV29-1 and J usage is TRBJ2-2, with TRBD1 matching 8 bases. The V gene end was trimmed by 4 bases and the J gene end by 4 bases; junction bases not matched to a gene: 2. This CDR3 contains 13 residues. Germline V gene data show CDR1 as SQVTM and CDR2 as ANQGSEA.

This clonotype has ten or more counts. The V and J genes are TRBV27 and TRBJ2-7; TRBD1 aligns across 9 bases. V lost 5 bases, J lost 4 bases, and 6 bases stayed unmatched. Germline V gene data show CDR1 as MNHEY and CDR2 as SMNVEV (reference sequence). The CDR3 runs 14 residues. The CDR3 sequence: CASSQGTGKYEQYF. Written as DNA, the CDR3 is TGTGCCAGCAGTCAGGGGACAGGGAAATACGAGCAGTACTTC.